The 20 T cell receptor beta chains below come from one sample, sequenced in a study of T cell repertoires in aging, cancer and after chemotherapy. The template was genomic DNA from peripheral blood, not RNA. Rearranged V-D-J TRB sequences were amplified with a mixed TRB-A/B primer pool. TCRdb reprocessed the multiplex PCR reads via MiXCR and lists one record per CDR3 protein. The data hold 6,000 to 9,000 distinct CDR3 sequences, with roughly 34% observed a single time. The material sequenced was blood. The origin of the receptors is a human donor in good health.

The chain has TRBV19 and TRBJ2-7, with 9 bases aligning to TRBD2. Germline loops: CDR1 LNHDA, CDR2 SQIVND (reference sequence). There are 15 residues in the CDR3. V shed 6 bases, J shed 3 bases, and the junction held 9 bases outside the gene matches. The chain's CDR3 is CASSRVAGGYYEQYF. The CDR3 DNA follows: TGTGCCAGTAGCCGGGTGGCGGGAGGGTACTACGAGCAGTACTTC.

There are a few counts of this clonotype. This CDR3 is CASSPPAVEKLFF. The CDR3 DNA sequence: TGTGCCAGCTCACCACCGGCCGTGGAAAAACTGTTTTTT. The gene calls are TRBV18 and TRBJ1-4; D gene unclear. V lost 0 bases and J 8 bases, leaving 7 bases between the germline ends. The CDR3 runs to 13 residues. Looked up from germline, CDR1 is KGHSH and CDR2 is LQKENI.

The chain is built from TRBV13 and TRBJ2-3, with 12 bases fitting TRBD2. CDR1 and CDR2 from the germline V gene are PRHDT and FYEKMQ (reference sequence). The CDR3 runs 15 residues. V gave up 8 bases and J gave up 4 bases; unmatched junction bases: 7. The CDR3 protein is CASGPSGGGADTQYF. CDR3 in DNA: TGTGCCAGCGGTCCTAGCGGGGGGGGGGCAGATACGCAGTATTTT.

In this sample, this clonotype turned up a few times. The V gene is TRBV19, the J gene TRBJ1-1; D remains unclear. Germline loops: CDR1 LNHDA, CDR2 SQIVND (reference sequence). The CDR3 has 13 amino acids. The V and J ends lost 6 bases and 2 bases respectively, with 10 bases between them. The CDR3 loop is CASREQANTEAFF. CDR3 coding DNA: TGTGCCAGTAGGGAGCAGGCAAACACTGAAGCTTTCTTT.

J is TRBJ2-7 and V is TRBV19; 9 nucleotides agree with TRBD2. The V and J ends lost 4 bases and 3 bases, in that order; junction bases with no gene match: 1. The CDR3 contains 13 residues. Germline V gene data show CDR1 as LNHDA and CDR2 as SQIVND (reference sequence). CDR3 DNA sequence: TGTGCCAGTAGTAGGACTAGCGACTACGAGCAGTACTTC. Protein: CASSRTSDYEQYF.

This sequence joins TRBV18 and TRBJ2-7; D tentatively reads TRBD1 or TRBD2 (6 bases each). Trimming left V 1 base short and J 3 bases short, with 16 bases between. This CDR3 spans 16 amino acids. Germline values: CDR1 KGHSH, CDR2 LQKENI. The CDR3 DNA sequence: TGTGCCAGCTCACCACTCGGGGGCACGGTGAACTACGAGCAGTACTTC. It is translated as CASSPLGGTVNYEQYF.

This clonotype was seen a few times. The chain couples TRBV29-1 to TRBJ2-1; D gene ambiguous. Germline V gene lookup returns CDR1 SQVTM and CDR2 ANQGSEA. V lost 6 bases and J 7 bases, leaving 10 bases between the germline ends. The CDR3 extends over 11 amino acids. The CDR3 DNA follows: TGCAGCGTCGGGCCCGGAAATGAGCAGTTCTTC. It translates to CSVGPGNEQFF.

This clonotype has a handful of counts. The chain combines TRBV27 with TRBJ2-7, with TRBD1 as a possible D gene (6 bases). Trimming removed 8 bases from V and 5 bases from J, with 22 bases in between. This CDR3 is built from 15 residues. CDR1 and CDR2 (germline): MNHEY, SMNVEV (reference sequence). Here the CDR3 reads CASGGYRVLTHEQYF. CDR3 nucleotide sequence: TGTGCCAGCGGTGGATACAGGGTTCTTACGCACGAGCAGTACTTC.

This clonotype was seen just once. This chain links TRBV6-2 or TRBV6-3 with TRBJ1-4; no clear D gene. Deletions cut 5 bases from V and 0 bases from J, with 19 bases between. The CDR3 spans 18 residues. In germline, CDR1 is MNHEY, CDR2 SVGEGT. Here the CDR3 reads CASSDISRIFSTNEKLFF. The CDR3 region has the DNA TGTGCCAGCAGTGACATCTCAAGGATCTTTTCAACTAATGAAAAACTGTTTTTT.

In its sample, this clonotype was seen a few times. This sequence joins TRBV7-6 and TRBJ2-1; TRBD2 aligns across 10 bases. This CDR3 is built from 17 residues. V was clipped by 5 bases and J by 5 bases; unmatched bases: 12. The germline V gene has CDR1 SGHVS and CDR2 FNYEAQ. Here the CDR3 reads CASSPRTSGVTHNEQFF. CDR3 DNA sequence: TGTGCCAGCAGCCCCCGTACTAGCGGGGTAACACACAATGAGCAGTTCTTC.

This clonotype has only a few counts. The CDR3 reads CASSELGPGELFF. The CDR3 DNA reads as TGTGCCAGCAGTGAACTAGGGCCCGGGGAGCTGTTTTTT. This chain joins TRBV6-1 and TRBJ2-2; no definite D call. Trimming shortened V by 2 bases and J by 6 bases, and 7 bases separated the two germline ends. The CDR3 is made up of 13 amino acids. Germline V gene data show CDR1 as MNHNS and CDR2 as SASEGT.

There are a few counts of this clonotype. The rearrangement joins TRBV6-2 or TRBV6-3 to TRBJ2-1; 9 bases fit TRBD1. Germline trimming cut 7 bases from V and 15 bases from J; bases unmatched to any gene: 13. Looked up from germline, CDR1 is MNHEY and CDR2 is SVGEGT. The CDR3 extends over 13 amino acids. The CDR3 DNA follows: TGTGCCAGCACCCGAGGCCCGGGACAGGGTTGGTTCTTC. Translation gives CASTRGPGQGWFF.

The chain employs TRBV6-6 and TRBJ2-3; no clear D. This CDR3 is built from 14 residues. Germline CDR1 MNHNY, CDR2 SVGAGI (reference sequence). Trimming left V 8 bases short and J 2 bases short, with 14 bases between. The CDR3, as DNA: TGTGCCAGCGGCGATTCTACCCCCACAGATACGCAGTATTTT. Translated, it gives CASGDSTPTDTQYF.

The chain carries TRBV7-9 and TRBJ2-1; 10 bases fit TRBD2. Germline loops: CDR1 SEHNR, CDR2 FQNEAQ (reference sequence). Unmatched junction bases numbered 12, after V lost 5 bases and J lost 5 bases. The CDR3 runs 17 residues. This chain's CDR3 is CASSRPDLAGGDNEQFF. DNA of the CDR3: TGTGCCAGCAGCCGACCGGATTTAGCGGGAGGCGACAATGAGCAGTTCTTC.

The genes are TRBV6-2 or TRBV6-3 and TRBJ1-1; TRBD1 is a possible D gene (5 bases). V was clipped by 4 bases and J by 1 base, with 13 bases between them. Germline V gene data show CDR1 as MNHEY and CDR2 as SVGEGT. The CDR3 sequence is 15 residues long. This CDR3 is CASSFVVGGNTEAFF. The CDR3 DNA sequence: TGTGCCAGCAGTTTCGTCGTCGGGGGGAACACTGAAGCTTTCTTT.

The rearrangement joins TRBV12-3 or TRBV12-4 to TRBJ1-2; 8 bases are shared with TRBD1. The junction had 4 bases not matched to a gene; V was cut back by 6 bases and J by 4 bases. CDR3 length: 13 residues. The CDR3 loop reads CASRQGVAYGYTF. CDR3 bases: TGTGCCAGCAGACAGGGGGTAGCCTATGGCTACACCTTC.

This clonotype was seen more than once but under ten times. The CDR3 DNA is TGTGCCAGCTCACCTCCTACACGGGTCTACGAGCAGTACTTC. Encoded protein: CASSPPTRVYEQYF. This rearrangement joins TRBV18 to TRBJ2-7; no firm D call. V lost 3 bases and J 3 bases, leaving 12 bases between the germline ends. Germline V gene data show CDR1 as KGHSH and CDR2 as LQKENI. The CDR3 runs to 14 residues.

This clonotype was detected only a few times. The CDR3 nucleotides are TGTGCCAGCTCCGAAGACAGAACGAACACCGGGGAGCTGTTTTTT. Translation gives CASSEDRTNTGELFF. The chain has TRBV18 and TRBJ2-2; possibly TRBD1 for D (5 bases). Germline loops: CDR1 KGHSH, CDR2 LQKENI. The CDR3 is 15 amino acids. V was trimmed by 6 bases and J by 0 bases, leaving 11 bases between them.

V and J are TRBV13 and TRBJ2-7; D call uncertain. The CDR3 is 17 residues long. V was clipped by 2 bases and J by 0 bases, with 17 bases between them. Germline CDR1 is PRHDT and CDR2 is FYEKMQ (reference sequence). CDR3 nucleotides: TGTGCCAGCAGCTTAATTTCCTCGCTACGAAGCTCCTACGAGCAGTACTTC. It is translated as CASSLISSLRSSYEQYF. The variable domain in full, with the rest retrieved from reference TRBV13 and TRBJ2-7, is AAGVIQSPRHLIKEKRETATLKCYPIPRHDTVYWYQQGPGQDPQFLISFYEKMQSDKGSIPDRFSAQQFSDYHSELNMSSLELGDSALYFCASSLISSLRSSYEQYFGPGTRLTVT.

In DNA form, the CDR3 reads TGTGCCAGCAGTCTGGGAGGGGAGACAGATACGCAGTATTTT. Amino acids: CASSLGGETDTQYF. This sequence joins TRBV6-1 and TRBJ2-3; 7 nucleotides align to TRBD2. V lost 5 bases, J lost 3 bases, and 5 bases stayed unmatched. The CDR3 runs 14 residues. Germline V gene sequence: CDR1 MNHNS, CDR2 SASEGT.